This T cell receptor beta chain originates from a study of cytomegalovirus exposure and HLA in healthy donors. The study, taken as a whole, reports: TCR beta V segments were, for the most part, productive about 87% or about 30% of the time in an earlier analysis. The study labeled roughly 160 TCR beta chains cytomegalovirus-associated. A missense variant in DCLRE1C was later tied to TCR beta V- and J-gene trimming.

This PCR relied on a set of 60 Vbeta primers and 13 Jbeta primers. The method was immunoSEQ multiplex PCR; TCRdb's version includes in-frame clones alone and lacks a portion of them. Among 120,000 or so clones, 82% were seen once, and the ten largest hold about 11%. This clone was detected only a few times. Its antigen is as yet unknown. This TCR was recovered from a male donor in good health and CMV-seropositive. The material sequenced was PBMCs.

The CDR3 bases are TGCGCCAGCAGCCAACAGACAGGGGGCGTTGTTATAGACGGCTACACCTTC. It codes for CASSQQTGGVVIDGYTF. This rearrangement joins TRBV4-3 to TRBJ1-2, with TRBD1 matching over 10 bases. V dropped 2 bases and J dropped 8; count of bases not matched to a gene: 14. The germline V gene has CDR1 LGHNA and CDR2 YSLEER. This CDR3 has 17 residues.